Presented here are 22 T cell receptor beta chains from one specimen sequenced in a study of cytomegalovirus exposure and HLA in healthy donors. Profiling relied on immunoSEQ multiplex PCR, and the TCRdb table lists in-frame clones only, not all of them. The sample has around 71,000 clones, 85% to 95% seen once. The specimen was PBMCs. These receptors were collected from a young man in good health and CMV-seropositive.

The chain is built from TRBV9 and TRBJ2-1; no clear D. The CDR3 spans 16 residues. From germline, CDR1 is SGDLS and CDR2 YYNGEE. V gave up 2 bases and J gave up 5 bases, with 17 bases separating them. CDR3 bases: TGTGCCAGCAGCGTCGACGGAGCGAGGATTAACAATGAGCAGTTCTTC. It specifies CASSVDGARINNEQFF.

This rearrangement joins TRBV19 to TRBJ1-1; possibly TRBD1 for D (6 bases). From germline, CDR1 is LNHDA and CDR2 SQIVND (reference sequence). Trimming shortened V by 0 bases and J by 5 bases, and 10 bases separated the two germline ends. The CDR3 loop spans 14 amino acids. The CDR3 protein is CASSIEARGTEAFF. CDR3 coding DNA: TGTGCCAGTAGTATAGAAGCGAGGGGGACTGAAGCTTTCTTT.

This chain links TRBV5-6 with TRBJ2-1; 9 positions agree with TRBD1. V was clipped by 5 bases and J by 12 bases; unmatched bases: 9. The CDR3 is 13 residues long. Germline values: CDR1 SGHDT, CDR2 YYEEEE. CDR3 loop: CASSFGGQGLQFF. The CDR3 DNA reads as TGTGCCAGCAGTTTCGGTGGACAGGGGTTGCAGTTCTTC.

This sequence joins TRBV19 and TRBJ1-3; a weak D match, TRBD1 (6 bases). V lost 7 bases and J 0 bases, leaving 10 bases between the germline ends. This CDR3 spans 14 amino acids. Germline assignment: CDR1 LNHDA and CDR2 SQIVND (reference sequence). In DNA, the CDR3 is TGTGCCAGTATTAAACAGGGCTCTGGAAACACCATATATTTT. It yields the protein CASIKQGSGNTIYF. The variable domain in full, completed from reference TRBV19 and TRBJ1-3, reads DGGITQSPKYLFRKEGQNVTLSCEQNLNHDAMYWYRQDPGQGLRLIYYSQIVNDFQKGDIAEGYSVSREKKESFPLTVTSAQKNPTAFYLCASIKQGSGNTIYFGEGSWLTVV.

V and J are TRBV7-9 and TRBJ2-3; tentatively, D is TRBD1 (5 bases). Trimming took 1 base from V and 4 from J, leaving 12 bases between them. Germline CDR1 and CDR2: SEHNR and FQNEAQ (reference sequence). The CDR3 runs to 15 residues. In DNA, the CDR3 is TGTGCCAGCAGCTTAGGTCAGGGAAGGTCAGATACGCAGTATTTT. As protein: CASSLGQGRSDTQYF. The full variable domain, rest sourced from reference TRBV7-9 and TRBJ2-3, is DTGVSQNPRHKITKRGQNVTFRCDPISEHNRLYWYRQTLGQGPEFLTYFQNEAQLEKSRLLSDRFSAERPKGSFSTLEIQRTEQGDSAMYLCASSLGQGRSDTQYFGPGTRLTVL.

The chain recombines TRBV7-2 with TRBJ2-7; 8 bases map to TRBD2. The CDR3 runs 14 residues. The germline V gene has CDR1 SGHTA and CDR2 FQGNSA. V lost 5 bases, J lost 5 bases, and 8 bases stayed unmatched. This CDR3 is CASSISGRYHEQYF. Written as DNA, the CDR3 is TGTGCCAGCAGCATAAGCGGGAGATACCACGAGCAGTACTTC. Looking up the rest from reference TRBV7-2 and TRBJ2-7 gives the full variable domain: GAGVSQSPSNKVTEKGKDVELRCDPISGHTALYWYRQSLGQGLEFLIYFQGNSAPDKSGLPSDRFSAERTGGSVSTLTIQRTQQEDSAVYLCASSISGRYHEQYFGPGTRLTVT.

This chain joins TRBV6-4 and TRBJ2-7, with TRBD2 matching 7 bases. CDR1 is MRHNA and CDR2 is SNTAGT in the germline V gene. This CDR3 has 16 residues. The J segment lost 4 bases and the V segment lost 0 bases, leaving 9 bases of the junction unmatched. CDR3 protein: CASSDSGASGRYEQYF. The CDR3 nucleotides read TGTGCCAGCAGTGACTCTGGGGCTAGCGGACGTTACGAGCAGTACTTC.

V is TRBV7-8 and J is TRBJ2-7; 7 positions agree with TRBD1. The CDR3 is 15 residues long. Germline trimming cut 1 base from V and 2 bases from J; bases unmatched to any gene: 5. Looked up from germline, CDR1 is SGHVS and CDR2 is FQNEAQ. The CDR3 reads CASSLDRGYAYEQYF. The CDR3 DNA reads TGTGCCAGCAGCTTAGACAGGGGTTATGCCTACGAGCAGTACTTC. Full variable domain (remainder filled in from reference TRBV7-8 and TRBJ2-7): GAGVSQSPRYKVAKRGQDVALRCDPISGHVSLFWYQQALGQGPEFLTYFQNEAQLDKSGLPSDRFFAERPEGSVSTLKIQRTQQEDSAVYLCASSLDRGYAYEQYFGPGTRLTVT.

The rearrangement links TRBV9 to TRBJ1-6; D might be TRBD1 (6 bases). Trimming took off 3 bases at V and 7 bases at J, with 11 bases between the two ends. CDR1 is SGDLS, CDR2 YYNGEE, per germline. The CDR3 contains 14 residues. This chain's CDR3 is CASSEGGWNSPLHF. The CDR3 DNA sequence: TGTGCCAGCAGCGAGGGGGGGTGGAATTCACCCCTCCACTTT. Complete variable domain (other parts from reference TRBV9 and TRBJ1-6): DSGVTQTPKHLITATGQRVTLRCSPRSGDLSVYWYQQSLDQGLQFLIQYYNGEERAKGNILERFSAQQFPDLHSELNLSSLELGDSALYFCASSEGGWNSPLHFGNGTRLTVT.

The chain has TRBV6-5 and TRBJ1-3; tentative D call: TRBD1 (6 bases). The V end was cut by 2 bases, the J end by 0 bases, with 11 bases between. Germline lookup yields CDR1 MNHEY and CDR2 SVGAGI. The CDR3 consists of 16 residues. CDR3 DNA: TGTGCCAGCAGTTACCACCAGGGGAGCTCTGGAAACACCATATATTTT. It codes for CASSYHQGSSGNTIYF.

The CDR3 sequence is CASSIPFRGLGNTIYF. In nucleotides, the CDR3 is TGTGCCAGTAGTATCCCCTTCAGGGGGCTTGGAAACACCATATATTTT. The gene calls are TRBV19 and TRBJ1-3; 8 positions agree with TRBD1. Trimming cost V 3 bases and J 3 bases; bases outside gene matches: 7. Germline V lookup: CDR1 LNHDA, CDR2 SQIVND (reference sequence). The CDR3 is made up of 16 amino acids.

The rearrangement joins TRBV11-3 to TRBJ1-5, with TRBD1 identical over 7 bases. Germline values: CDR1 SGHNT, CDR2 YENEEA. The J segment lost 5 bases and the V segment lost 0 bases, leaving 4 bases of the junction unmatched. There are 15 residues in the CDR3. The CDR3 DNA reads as TGTGCCAGCAGCTTAGAGGACAGGCTTTATCAGCCCCAGCATTTT. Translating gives CASSLEDRLYQPQHF.

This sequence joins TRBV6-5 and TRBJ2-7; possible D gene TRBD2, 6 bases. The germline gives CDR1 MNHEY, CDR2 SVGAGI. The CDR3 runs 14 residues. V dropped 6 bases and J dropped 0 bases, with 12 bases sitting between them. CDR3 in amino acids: CASSRDFSSYEQYF. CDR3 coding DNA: TGTGCCAGCAGCCGGGACTTCAGCTCCTACGAGCAGTACTTC.

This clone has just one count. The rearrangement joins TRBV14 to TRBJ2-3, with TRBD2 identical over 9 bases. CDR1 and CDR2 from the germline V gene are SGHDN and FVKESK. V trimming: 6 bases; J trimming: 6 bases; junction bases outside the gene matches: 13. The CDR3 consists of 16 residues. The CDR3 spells CASSYSAREGRDTQYF. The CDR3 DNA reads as TGTGCCAGCAGTTACTCGGCGCGGGAGGGCCGGGATACGCAGTATTTT. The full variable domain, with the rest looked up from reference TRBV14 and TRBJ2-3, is EAGVTQFPSHSVIEKGQTVTLRCDPISGHDNLYWYRRVMGKEIKFLLHFVKESKQDESGMPNNRFLAERTGGTYSTLKVQPAELEDSGVYFCASSYSAREGRDTQYFGPGTRLTVL.

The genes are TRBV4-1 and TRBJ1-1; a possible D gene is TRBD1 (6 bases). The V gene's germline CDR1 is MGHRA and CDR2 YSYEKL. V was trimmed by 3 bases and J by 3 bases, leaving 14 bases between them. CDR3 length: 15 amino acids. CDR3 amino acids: CASSHTVGADTEAFF. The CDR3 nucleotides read TGCGCCAGCAGCCATACGGTGGGGGCGGACACTGAAGCTTTCTTT.

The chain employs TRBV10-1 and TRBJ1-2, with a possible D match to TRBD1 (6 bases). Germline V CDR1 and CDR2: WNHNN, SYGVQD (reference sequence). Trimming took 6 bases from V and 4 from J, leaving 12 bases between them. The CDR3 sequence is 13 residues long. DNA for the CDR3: TGCGCCAGCAGGAACAGGGAACTCTATGGCTACACCTTC. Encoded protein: CASRNRELYGYTF.

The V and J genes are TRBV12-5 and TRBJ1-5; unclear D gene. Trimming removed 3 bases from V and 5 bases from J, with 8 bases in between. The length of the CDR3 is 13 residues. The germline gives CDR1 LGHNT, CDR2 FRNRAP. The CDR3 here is CASGLTSDQPQHF. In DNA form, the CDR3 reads TGTGCTAGTGGTTTAACATCAGATCAGCCCCAGCATTTT.

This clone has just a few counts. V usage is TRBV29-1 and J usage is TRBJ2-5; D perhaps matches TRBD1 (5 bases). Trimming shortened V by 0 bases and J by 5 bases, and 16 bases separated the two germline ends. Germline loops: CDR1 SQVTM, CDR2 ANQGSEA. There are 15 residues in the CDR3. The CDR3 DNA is TGCAGCGTTGAAGATTGGACCAAGGGGAAGGAGACCCAGTACTTC. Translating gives CSVEDWTKGKETQYF.

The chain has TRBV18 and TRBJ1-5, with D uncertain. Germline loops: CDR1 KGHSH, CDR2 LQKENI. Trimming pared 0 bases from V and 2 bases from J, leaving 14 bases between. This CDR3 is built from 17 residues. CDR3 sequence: CASSPPWEGKGNQPQHF. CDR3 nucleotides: TGTGCCAGCTCACCACCGTGGGAGGGAAAAGGCAATCAGCCCCAGCATTTT.

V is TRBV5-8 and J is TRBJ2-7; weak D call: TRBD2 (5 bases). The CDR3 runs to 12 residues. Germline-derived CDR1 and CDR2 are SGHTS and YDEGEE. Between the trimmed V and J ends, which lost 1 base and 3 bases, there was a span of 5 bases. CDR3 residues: CASSLTSYEQYF. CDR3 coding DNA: TGTGCCAGCAGCTTGACTAGCTACGAGCAGTACTTC.

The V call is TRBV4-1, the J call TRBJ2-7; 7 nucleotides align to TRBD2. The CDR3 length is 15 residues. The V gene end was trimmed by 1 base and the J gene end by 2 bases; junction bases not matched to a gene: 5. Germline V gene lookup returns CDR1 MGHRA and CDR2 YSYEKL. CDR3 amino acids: CASSQVSSGTYEQYF. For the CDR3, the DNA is TGCGCCAGCAGCCAAGTTTCTAGCGGAACCTACGAGCAGTACTTC.

The CDR3 coding sequence is TGCGCCAGCAGCCTCGGACAGGGGGTGTACAATGAGCAGTTCTTC. It translates to CASSLGQGVYNEQFF. The chain combines TRBV5-1 with TRBJ2-1, with TRBD1 identical over 10 bases. CDR1 SGHRS and CDR2 YFSETQ come from the germline V gene. The CDR3 contains 15 residues. The V and J ends lost 4 bases and 4 bases, in that order; junction bases with no gene match: 5.